The entry below describes one T cell receptor (beta chain). The sample contains more than one DNA sequence encoding this CDR3. In terms of age and location, participants ranged from roughly 18 to 90 years and lived in about two dozen US areas. Assignments of participants to cohorts depended upon their own reported clinical history. Sequenced by immunoSEQ multiplex PCR; TCRdb stores in-frame clones only, minus some. The data show about 230,000 clones, 88% seen once. This sample is part of a study of blood T cell repertoires in COVID-19. About the study: The United States, Italy and Spain provided the acute and convalescent COVID-19 samples.

The CDR3 runs to 13 residues. Germline V gene lookup returns CDR1 LGHDT and CDR2 YNNKEL (reference sequence). The V gene lost 1 base and the J gene lost 4 bases, with 5 bases spanning the gap. This chain joins TRBV3-1 (or the pseudogene TRBV3-2) and TRBJ1-3, with D unresolved. Sequenced material: PBMCs or T cells enriched from blood (not recorded which). The clonotype originates from a woman between 35 and 50 years old with acute COVID-19. CDR3 protein: CASSQVIGNTIYF. CDR3 DNA: TGTGCCAGCAGCCAAGTTATCGGAAACACCATATATTTT.